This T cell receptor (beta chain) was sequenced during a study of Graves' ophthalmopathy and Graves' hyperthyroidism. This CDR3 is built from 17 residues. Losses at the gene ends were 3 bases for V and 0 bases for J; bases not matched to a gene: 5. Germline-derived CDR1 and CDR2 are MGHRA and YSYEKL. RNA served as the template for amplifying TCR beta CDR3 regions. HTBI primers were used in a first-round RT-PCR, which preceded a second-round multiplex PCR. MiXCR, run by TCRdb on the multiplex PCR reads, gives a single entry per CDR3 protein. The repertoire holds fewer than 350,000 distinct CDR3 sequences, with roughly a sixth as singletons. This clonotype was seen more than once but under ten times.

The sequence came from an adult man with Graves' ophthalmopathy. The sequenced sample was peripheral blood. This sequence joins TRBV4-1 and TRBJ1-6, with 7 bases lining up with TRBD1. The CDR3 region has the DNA TGCGCCAGCAGCCAGTACAGGGGAGGCTCCTATAATTCACCCCTCCACTTT. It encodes CASSQYRGGSYNSPLHF.